This is a list of T cell receptor beta chains from one sample in a study of cytomegalovirus exposure and HLA in healthy donors. Repertoires were generated with immunoSEQ multiplex PCR, while TCRdb's copy carries only in-frame clones and drops some. The sample shows some 45,000 clones, about 73% of them seen only once. The specimen was PBMCs. Receptor source: a woman aged 25 to 39 in good health and CMV-seronegative. CDR3s include the opening cysteine and the closing phenylalanine or tryptophan.

TRBV7-9	NA	CASSPDTHSYEQYF
TRBV2	TRBJ1-2	CASSQGFSNYGYTF
TRBV28	TRBJ1-1	CASSFSRTGVTEAFF
TRBV29-1	TRBJ2-7	CSVKTRTGLEEQYF
TRBV7-3	TRBJ2-5	CASSKRESKTQYF
TRBV10-3	TRBJ2-7	CAIRRDSREQYF
TRBV7-9	TRBJ1-5	CASSKGGLGDQPQHF
TRBV6-4	TRBJ2-2	CASSGQGGTGELFF
TRBV28	TRBJ1-1	CASSFLRGPNTEAFF
TRBV2	TRBJ2-5	CASSRDSQETQYF
TRBV5-6	TRBJ1-5	CASSLGQQSRPQHF
TRBV5-1	TRBJ1-2	CASSSSGGTAYGYTF
TRBV6-1	TRBJ2-1	CASSSGFQNNEQFF
TRBV6-5	TRBJ2-3	CASSYSGGRAGDTQYF
TRBV5-4	TRBJ2-3	CASSFRLAGGPTDTQYF
TRBV28	TRBJ1-4	CASKLIGEKLFF
TRBV6-5	TRBJ1-5	CASSSLDRANQPQHF
TRBV5-1	TRBJ2-7	CASSGGDSDEQYF
TRBV6-5	TRBJ2-7	CASSYRRQGYEQYF
TRBV7-8	TRBJ2-1	CASSLGDEQFF
TRBV5-1	TRBJ2-1	CASSLGASSYNEQFF
TRBV27	TRBJ1-5	CASRMNRGNQPQHF
TRBV7-9	TRBJ2-2	CASSKGQEAGELFF
TRBV5-6	TRBJ1-2	CASSSDSYGYTF
TRBV18	TRBJ1-1	CASSHVPGRTEAFF
TRBV6-1	TRBJ2-2	CASSELTGDEAGELFF
TRBV7-9	TRBJ1-4	CASSLRDSEKLFF
TRBV7-9	TRBJ1-1	CASSFGPNTEAFF
TRBV5-1	TRBJ2-1	CASGERDLYNEQFF
TRBV9	TRBJ1-3	CASSVEASGNTIYF
TRBV6-1	TRBJ2-7	CASSEGPGLLYEQYF
TRBV5-1	TRBJ1-1	CASSPWTDLNTEAFF
TRBV15	TRBJ1-5	CATNPARGQPQHF
TRBV5-1	TRBJ2-1	CASSLEGTSGSNEQFF
TRBV7-8	TRBJ1-3	CASSQFRTGLGNTIYF
TRBV6-1	TRBJ1-6	CASSESGRAGSPLHF
TRBV30	TRBJ2-1	CAWSVLSKGRLYEQFF
TRBV6-5	TRBJ1-6	CASSYSDRGGSALHF
TRBV5-1	TRBJ2-7	CASRAPGTYEQYF
TRBV7-6	TRBJ2-3	CASSSPPGRSSTDTQYF
TRBV6-6	TRBJ2-5	CASSAQGHQETQYF
TRBV5-1	TRBJ1-1	CASSLAQNTEAFF
TRBV6-1	TRBJ2-1	CASSAGTSLEQFF
TRBV10-3	TRBJ2-5	CAISEWTDPRDAQYF
TRBV15	TRBJ2-1	CATSRTARQGAIYNEQFF